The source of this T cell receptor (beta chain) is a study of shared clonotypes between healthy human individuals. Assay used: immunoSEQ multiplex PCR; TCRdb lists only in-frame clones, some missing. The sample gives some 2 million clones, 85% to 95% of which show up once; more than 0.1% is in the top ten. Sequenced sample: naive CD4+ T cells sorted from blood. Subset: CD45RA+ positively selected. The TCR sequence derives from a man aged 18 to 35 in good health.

CDR3 region: CASSQSRAWIGETQYF. The CDR3 DNA reads TGTGCCAGCAGCCAAAGTCGGGCCTGGATAGGGGAGACCCAGTACTTC. V gene TRBV7-2 combines with J gene TRBJ2-5; D is ambiguous. CDR3 length: 16 amino acids. V shed 5 bases and J shed 5 bases, with 21 bases lying between them. CDR1 and CDR2 (germline): SGHTA, FQGNSA.